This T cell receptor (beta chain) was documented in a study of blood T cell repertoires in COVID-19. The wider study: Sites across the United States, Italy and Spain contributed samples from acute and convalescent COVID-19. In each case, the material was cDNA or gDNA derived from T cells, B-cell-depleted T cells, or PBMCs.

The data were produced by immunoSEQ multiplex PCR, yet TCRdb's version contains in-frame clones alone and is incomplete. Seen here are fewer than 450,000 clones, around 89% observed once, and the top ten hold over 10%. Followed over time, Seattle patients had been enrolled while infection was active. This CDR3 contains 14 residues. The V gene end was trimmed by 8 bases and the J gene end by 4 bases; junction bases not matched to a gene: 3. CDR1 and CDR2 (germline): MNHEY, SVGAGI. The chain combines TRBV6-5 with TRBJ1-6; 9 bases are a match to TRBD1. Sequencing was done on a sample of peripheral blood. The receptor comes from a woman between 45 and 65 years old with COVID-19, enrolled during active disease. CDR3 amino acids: CASGGTGYNSPLHF. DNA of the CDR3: TGTGCCAGCGGCGGGACAGGGTATAATTCACCCCTCCACTTT.